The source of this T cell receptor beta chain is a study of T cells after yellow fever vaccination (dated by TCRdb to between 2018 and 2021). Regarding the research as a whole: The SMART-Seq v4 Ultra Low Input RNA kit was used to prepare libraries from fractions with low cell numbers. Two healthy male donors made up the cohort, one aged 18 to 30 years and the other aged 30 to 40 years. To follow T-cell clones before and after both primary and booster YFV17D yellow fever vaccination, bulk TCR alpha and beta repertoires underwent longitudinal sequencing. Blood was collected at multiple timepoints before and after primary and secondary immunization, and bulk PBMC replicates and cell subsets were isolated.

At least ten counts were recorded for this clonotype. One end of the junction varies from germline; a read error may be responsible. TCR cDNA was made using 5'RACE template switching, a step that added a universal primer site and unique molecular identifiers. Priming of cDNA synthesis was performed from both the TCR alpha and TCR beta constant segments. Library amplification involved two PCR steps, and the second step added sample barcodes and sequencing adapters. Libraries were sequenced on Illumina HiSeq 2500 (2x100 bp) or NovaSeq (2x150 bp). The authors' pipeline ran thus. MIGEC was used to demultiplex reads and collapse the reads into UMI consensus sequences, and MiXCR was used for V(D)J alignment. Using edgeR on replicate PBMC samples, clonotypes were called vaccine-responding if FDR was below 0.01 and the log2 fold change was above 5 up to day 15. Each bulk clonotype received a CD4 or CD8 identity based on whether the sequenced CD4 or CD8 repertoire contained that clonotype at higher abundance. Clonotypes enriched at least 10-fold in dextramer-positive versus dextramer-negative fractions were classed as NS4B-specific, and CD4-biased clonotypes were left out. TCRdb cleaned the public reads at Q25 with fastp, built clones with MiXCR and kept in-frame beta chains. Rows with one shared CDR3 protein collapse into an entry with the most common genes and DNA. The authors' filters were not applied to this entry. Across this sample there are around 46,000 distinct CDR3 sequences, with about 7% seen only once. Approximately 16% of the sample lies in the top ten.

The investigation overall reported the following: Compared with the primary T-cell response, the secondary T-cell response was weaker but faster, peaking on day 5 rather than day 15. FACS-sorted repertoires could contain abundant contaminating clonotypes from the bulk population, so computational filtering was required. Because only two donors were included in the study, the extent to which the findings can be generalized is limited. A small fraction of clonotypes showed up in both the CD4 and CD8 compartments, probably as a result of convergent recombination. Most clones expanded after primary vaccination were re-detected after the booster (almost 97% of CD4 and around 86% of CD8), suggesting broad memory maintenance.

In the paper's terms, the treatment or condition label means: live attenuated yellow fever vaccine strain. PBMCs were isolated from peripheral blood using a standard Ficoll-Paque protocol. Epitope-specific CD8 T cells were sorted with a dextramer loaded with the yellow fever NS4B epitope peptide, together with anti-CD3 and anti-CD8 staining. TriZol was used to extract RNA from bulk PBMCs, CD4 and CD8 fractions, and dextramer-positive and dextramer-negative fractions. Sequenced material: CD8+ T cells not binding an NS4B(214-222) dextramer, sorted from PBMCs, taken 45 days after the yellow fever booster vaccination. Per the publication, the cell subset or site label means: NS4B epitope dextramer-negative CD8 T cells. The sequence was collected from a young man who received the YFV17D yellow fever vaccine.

DNA sequence: TGTGCCAGCAGTAACCGGAGGGTCGGCTCCCACGAGCAGTACTTC. Its translation is CASSNRRVGSHEQYF. The chain couples TRBV12-3 or TRBV12-4 to TRBJ2-7, with TRBD2 tentatively as D gene (6 bases match). The CDR3 spans 15 residues, from the cysteine through the phenylalanine. The retained sequence is limited to the CDR3, 45 bases, with the frame set at the first base.